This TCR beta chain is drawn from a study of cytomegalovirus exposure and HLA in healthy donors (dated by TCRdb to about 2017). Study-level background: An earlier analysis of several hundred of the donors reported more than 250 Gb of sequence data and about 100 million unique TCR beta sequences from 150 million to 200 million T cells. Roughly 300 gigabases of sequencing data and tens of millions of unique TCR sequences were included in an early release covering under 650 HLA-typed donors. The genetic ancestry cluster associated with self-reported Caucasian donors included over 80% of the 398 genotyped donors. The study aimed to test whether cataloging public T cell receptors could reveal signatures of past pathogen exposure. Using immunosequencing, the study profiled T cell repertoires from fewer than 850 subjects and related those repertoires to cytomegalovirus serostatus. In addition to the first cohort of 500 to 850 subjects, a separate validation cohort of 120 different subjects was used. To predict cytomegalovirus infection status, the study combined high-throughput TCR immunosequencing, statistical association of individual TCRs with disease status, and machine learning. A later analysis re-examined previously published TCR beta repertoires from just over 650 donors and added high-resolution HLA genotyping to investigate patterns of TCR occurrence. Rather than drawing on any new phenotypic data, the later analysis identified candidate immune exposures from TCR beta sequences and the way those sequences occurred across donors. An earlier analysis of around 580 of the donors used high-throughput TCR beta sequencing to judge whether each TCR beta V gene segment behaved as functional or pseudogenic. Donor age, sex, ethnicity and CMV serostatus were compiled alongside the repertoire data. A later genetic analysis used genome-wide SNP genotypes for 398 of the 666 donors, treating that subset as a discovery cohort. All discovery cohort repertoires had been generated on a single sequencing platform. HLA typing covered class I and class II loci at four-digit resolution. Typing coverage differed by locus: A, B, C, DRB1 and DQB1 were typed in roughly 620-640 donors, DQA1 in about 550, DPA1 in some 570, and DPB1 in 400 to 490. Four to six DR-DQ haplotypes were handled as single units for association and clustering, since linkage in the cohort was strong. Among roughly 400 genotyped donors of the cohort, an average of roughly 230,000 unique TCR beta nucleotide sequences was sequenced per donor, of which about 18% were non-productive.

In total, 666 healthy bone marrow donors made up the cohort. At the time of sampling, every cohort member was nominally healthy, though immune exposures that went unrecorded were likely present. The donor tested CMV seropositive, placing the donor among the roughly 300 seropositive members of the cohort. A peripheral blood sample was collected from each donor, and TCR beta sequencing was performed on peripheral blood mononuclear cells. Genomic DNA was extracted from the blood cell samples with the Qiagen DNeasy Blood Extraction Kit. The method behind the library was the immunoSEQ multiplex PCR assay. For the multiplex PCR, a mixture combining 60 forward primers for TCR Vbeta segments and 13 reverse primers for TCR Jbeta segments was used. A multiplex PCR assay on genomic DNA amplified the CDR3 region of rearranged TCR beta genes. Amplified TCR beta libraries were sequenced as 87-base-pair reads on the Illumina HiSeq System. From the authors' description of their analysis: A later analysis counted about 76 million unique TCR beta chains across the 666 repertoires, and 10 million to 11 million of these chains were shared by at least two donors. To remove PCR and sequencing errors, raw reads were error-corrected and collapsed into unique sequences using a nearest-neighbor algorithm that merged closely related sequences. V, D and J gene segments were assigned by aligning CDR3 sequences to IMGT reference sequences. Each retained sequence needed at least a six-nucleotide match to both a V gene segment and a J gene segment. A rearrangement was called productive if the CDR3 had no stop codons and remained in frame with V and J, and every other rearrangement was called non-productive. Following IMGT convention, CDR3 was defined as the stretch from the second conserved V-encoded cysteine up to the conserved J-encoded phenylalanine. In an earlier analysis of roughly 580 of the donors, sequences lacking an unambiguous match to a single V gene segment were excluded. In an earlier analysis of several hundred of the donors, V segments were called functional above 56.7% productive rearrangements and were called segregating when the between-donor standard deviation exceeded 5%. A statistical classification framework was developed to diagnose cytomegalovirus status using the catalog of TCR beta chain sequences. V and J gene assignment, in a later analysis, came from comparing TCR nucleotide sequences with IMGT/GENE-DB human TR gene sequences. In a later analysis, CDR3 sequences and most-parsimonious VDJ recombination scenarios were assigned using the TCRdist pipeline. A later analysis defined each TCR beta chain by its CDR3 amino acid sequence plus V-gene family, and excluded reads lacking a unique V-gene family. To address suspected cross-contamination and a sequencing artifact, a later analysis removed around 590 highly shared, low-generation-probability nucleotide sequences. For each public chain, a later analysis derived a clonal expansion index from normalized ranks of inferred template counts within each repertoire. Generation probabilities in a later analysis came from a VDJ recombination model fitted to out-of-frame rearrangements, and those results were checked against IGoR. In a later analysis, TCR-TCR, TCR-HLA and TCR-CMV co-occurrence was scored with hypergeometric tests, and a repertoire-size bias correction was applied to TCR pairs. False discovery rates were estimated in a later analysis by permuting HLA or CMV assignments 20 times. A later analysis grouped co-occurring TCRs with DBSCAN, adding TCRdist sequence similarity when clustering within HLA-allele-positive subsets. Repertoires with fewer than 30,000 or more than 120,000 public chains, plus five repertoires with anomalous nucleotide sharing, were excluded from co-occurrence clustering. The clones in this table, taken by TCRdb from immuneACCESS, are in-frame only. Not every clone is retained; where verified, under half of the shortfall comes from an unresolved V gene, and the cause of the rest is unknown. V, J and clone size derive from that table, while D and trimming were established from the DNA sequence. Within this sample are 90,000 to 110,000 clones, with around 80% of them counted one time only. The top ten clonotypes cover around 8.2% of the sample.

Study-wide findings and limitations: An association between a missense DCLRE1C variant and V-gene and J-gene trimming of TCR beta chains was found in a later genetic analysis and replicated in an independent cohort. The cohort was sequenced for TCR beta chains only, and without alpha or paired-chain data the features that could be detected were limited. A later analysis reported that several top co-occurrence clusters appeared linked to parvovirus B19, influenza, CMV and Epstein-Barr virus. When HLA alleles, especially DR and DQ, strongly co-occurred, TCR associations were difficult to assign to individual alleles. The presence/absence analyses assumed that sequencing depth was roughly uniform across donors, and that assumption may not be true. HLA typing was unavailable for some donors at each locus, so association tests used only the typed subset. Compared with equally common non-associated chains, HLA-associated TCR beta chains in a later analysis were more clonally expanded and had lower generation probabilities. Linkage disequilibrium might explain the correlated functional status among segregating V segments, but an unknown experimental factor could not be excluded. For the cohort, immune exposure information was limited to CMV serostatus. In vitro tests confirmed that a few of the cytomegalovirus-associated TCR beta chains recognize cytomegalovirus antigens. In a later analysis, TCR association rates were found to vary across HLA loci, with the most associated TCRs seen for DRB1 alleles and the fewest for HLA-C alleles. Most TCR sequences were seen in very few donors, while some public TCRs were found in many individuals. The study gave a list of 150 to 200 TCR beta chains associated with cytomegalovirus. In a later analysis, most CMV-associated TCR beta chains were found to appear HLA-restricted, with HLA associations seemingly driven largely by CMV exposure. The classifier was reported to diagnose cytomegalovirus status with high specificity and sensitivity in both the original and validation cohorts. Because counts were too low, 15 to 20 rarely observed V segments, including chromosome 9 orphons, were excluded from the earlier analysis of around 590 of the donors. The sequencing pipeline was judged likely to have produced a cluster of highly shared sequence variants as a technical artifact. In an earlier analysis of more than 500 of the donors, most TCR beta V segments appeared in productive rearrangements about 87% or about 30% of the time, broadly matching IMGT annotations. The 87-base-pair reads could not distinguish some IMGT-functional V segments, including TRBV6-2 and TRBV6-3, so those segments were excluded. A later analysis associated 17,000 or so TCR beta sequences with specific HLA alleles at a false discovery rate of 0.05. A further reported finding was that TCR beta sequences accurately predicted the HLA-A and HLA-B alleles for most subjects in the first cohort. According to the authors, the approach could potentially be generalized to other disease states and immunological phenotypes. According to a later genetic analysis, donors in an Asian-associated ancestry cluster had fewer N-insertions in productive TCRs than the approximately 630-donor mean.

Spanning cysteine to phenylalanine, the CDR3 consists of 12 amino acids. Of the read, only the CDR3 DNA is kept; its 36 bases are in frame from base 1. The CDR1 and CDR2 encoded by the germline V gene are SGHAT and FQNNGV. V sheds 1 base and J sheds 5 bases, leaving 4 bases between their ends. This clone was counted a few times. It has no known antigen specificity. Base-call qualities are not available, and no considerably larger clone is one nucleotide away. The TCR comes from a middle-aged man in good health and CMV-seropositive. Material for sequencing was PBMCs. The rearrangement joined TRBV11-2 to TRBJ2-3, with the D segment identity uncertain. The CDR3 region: CASSLVQDTQYF. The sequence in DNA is TGTGCCAGCAGCTTAGTTCAAGATACGCAGTATTTT.